This T cell receptor (beta chain) was documented in a study of molecular identifiers for immune sequencing clone quantification. TCRdb processed the PCR reads anew with MiXCR; each CDR3 protein has one entry. The sample has about 640,000 distinct CDR3 sequences; about 20% are singletons. The ends were cut back, 0 bases at V and 2 bases at J, with 25 bases in the middle. Germline V gives CDR1 LGHNA, CDR2 YSLEER. This CDR3 contains 20 residues. Sequenced sample: naive CD8+ T cells from blood, with Jurkat cell RNA spiked in. Documented subset: FACS-sorted CD8+CD4-CCR7+CD45RA+ naive T cells. This clonotype originated in a human donor in good health. Some libraries in this study had Jurkat cell RNA spiked in. The genes are TRBV4-3 and TRBJ1-2; possibly TRBD1 for D (6 bases). As DNA, the CDR3 is TGCGCCAGCAGCCAAGATTGGGGGCCCCCTTCGCCAGAAGGAAACTATGGCTACACCTTC. Protein sequence: CASSQDWGPPSPEGNYGYTF.